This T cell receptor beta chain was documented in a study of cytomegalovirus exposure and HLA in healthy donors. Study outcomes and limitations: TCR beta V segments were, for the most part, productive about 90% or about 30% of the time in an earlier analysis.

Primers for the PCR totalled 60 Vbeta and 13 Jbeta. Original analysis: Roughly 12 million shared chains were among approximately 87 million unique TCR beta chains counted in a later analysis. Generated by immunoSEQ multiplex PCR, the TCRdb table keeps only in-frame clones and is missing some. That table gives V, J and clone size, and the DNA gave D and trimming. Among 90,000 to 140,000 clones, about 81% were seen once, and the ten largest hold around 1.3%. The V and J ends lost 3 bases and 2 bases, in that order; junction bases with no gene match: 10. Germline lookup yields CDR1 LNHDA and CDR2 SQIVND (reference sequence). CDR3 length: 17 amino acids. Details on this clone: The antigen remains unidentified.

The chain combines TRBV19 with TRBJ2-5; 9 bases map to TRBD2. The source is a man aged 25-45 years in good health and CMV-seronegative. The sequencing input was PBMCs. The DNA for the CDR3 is TGTGCCAGTAGTATTTATTCGGCGGGGGGGAGACAAGAGACCCAGTACTTC. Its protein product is CASSIYSAGGRQETQYF.